These 14 T cell receptor beta chains were all obtained from the same sample, sequenced in a study of Graves' ophthalmopathy and Graves' hyperthyroidism. For repertoire sequencing, the TCR beta CDR3 regions were amplified from RNA transcripts. Investigators did first-round RT-PCR with HTBI primers, then second-round multiplex PCR. TCRdb fed the multiplex PCR reads into MiXCR, producing one record per CDR3 protein. The sample holds 1 million to 1.3 million distinct CDR3 sequences, about 36% seen once. The specimen was peripheral blood or thyroid tissue (not recorded which). These TCRs come from an adult man with Graves' hyperthyroidism.

The chain carries TRBV7-2 and TRBJ2-7, with 9 nucleotides matching TRBD1. J was trimmed by 1 base and V by 3 bases; bases with no gene match: 4. Germline CDR1 SGHTA, CDR2 FQGNSA. The CDR3 spans 15 residues. The CDR3 spells CASSLGTGRSYEQYF. The CDR3 DNA reads as TGTGCCAGCAGCTTGGGGACAGGGAGATCCTACGAGCAGTACTTC. Drawing the rest from reference TRBV7-2 and TRBJ2-7, the complete variable domain is GAGVSQSPSNKVTEKGKDVELRCDPISGHTALYWYRQSLGQGLEFLIYFQGNSAPDKSGLPSDRFSAERTGGSVSTLTIQRTQQEDSAVYLCASSLGTGRSYEQYFGPGTRLTVT.

The chain carries TRBV11-1 and TRBJ2-3; a possible D gene is TRBD2 (7 bases). CDR1 is SGHAT and CDR2 is FQDESV in the germline V gene (reference sequence). The germline V and J ends were trimmed by 6 bases and 6 bases, with 13 bases remaining between them. This CDR3 region has 13 residues. The CDR3 is CASRSGGPDTQYF. DNA for the CDR3: TGTGCCAGCAGATCGGGGGGCCCGGATACGCAGTATTTT.

This clonotype was observed many times. This chain joins TRBV5-1 and TRBJ1-6; D is uncertain. The germline gives CDR1 SGHRS, CDR2 YFSETQ. V was cut by 0 bases and J by 8 bases, with 6 bases left in between. CDR3 length: 13 residues. CDR3 protein: CASSLADDSPLHF. DNA for the CDR3: TGCGCCAGCAGCTTGGCTGACGATTCACCCCTCCACTTT.

This clonotype came up a few times. J is TRBJ2-5 and V is TRBV6-4, with D possibly matching TRBD2 (6 bases). Trimming took off 2 bases at V and 1 base at J, with 14 bases between the two ends. Germline-derived CDR1 and CDR2 are MRHNA and SNTAGT. The CDR3 length is 16 residues. This CDR3 reads CASSDRSWRVQETQYF. The CDR3 region has the DNA TGTGCCAGCAGTGACCGTTCGTGGAGGGTCCAAGAGACCCAGTACTTC.

The CDR3 reads CAISVRGLQETQYF. CDR3 coding DNA: TGTGCCATCAGTGTACGGGGACTTCAAGAGACCCAGTACTTC. The chain is built from TRBV10-3 and TRBJ2-5, with D tentatively TRBD2 (6 bases). The CDR3 is 14 residues long. Germline CDR1 and CDR2: ENHRY and SYGVKD. The ends were cut back, 4 bases at V and 2 bases at J, with 11 bases in the middle.

As to this clonotype: The junction shows a germline mismatch at one end, possibly a read error. V gene TRBV7-2 combines with J gene TRBJ2-7; 7 bases map to TRBD1. Germline V CDR1 and CDR2: SGHTA, FQGNSA. The CDR3 runs 15 residues. In DNA form, the CDR3 reads TGCGCCAGCACCCCGGCCCCGGGACAGACCTACGAGCAGTACTTC. Amino acids: CASTPAPGQTYEQYF.

This clonotype has a count of ten or more. The rearrangement links TRBV29-1 to TRBJ2-7; D is uncertain. V was cut by 6 bases and J by 6 bases, with 15 bases left in between. Looked up from germline, CDR1 is SQVTM and CDR2 is ANQGSEA. The CDR3 spans 12 residues. The CDR3 DNA reads TGCAGCGTAAAGGCCCAATCGGGCGAGCAGTACTTC. Protein product: CSVKAQSGEQYF.

This clonotype was recorded only once. The chain joins TRBV29-1 to TRBJ1-1, with D possibly matching TRBD1 (5 bases). The V end lost 3 bases, the J end lost 5 bases, and 16 bases lay between the germline ends. CDR3 length equals 14 residues. Germline V gives CDR1 SQVTM, CDR2 ANQGSEA. The CDR3 nucleotides read TGCAGCGTTGAGGTCGCCCAGGGAGGGACTGAAGCTTTCTTT. Its protein is CSVEVAQGGTEAFF.

The chain uses TRBV4-3 and TRBJ2-5; 10 bases match TRBD1. Per germline, CDR1 LGHNA and CDR2 YSLEER. The CDR3 has 17 residues. V shed 0 bases and J 4 bases; nucleotides not matched to a gene: 8. The CDR3 is CASSQEPGTGARETQYF. Here the CDR3 DNA reads TGCGCCAGCAGCCAAGAACCGGGGACAGGGGCCCGAGAGACCCAGTACTTC.

This clonotype has a count of ten or more. This chain connects TRBV2 to TRBJ2-7; 9 bases fit TRBD1. V gave up 9 bases and J gave up 7 bases; unmatched junction bases: 4. The CDR3 contains 11 residues. The V gene's germline CDR1 is SNHLY and CDR2 FYNNEI. CDR3: CASGQGKEQYF. CDR3 nucleotide sequence: TGTGCCAGTGGACAGGGGAAGGAGCAGTACTTC. Filled out from reference TRBV2 and TRBJ2-7, the complete variable domain reads EPEVTQTPSHQVTQMGQEVILRCVPISNHLYFYWYRQILGQKVEFLVSFYNNEISEKSEIFDDQFSVERPDGSNFTLKIRSTKLEDSAMYFCASGQGKEQYFGPGTRLTVT.

This clonotype came up many times. The chain combines TRBV20-1 with TRBJ1-5; possible D gene TRBD1, 5 bases. The CDR3 runs 13 residues. V lost 0 bases and J lost 4, with 7 bases in between. CDR1 and CDR2 from the germline V gene are DFQATT and SNEGSKA (reference sequence). The CDR3 loop is CSAREGRNQPQHF. The CDR3 DNA sequence: TGCAGTGCTAGAGAGGGACGGAATCAGCCCCAGCATTTT.

This clonotype has more than one count but fewer than ten. This rearrangement joins TRBV2 to TRBJ1-2; weak D call: TRBD1 (6 bases). Germline assignment: CDR1 SNHLY and CDR2 FYNNEI. CDR3 length: 12 residues. With 8 bases removed from V and 7 bases from J, the gap between germline ends came to 14 bases. CDR3 sequence reads: CASGKQGPGYTF. The CDR3 coding sequence is TGTGCCAGCGGGAAACAGGGACCTGGCTACACCTTC. Full variable domain (rest looked up from reference TRBV2 and TRBJ1-2): EPEVTQTPSHQVTQMGQEVILRCVPISNHLYFYWYRQILGQKVEFLVSFYNNEISEKSEIFDDQFSVERPDGSNFTLKIRSTKLEDSAMYFCASGKQGPGYTFGSGTRLTVV.

This clonotype has ten or more counts. This chain joins TRBV20-1 and TRBJ2-6; 7 bases are shared with TRBD2. After removal of 1 base from V and 3 bases from J, the junction contained 3 bases not matched to a gene. The germline V gene has CDR1 DFQATT and CDR2 SNEGSKA (reference sequence). This CDR3 spans 15 amino acids. The DNA for the CDR3 is TGCAGTGCTAGAGTGGGGGGGTTTGGGGCCAACGTCCTGACTTTC. It codes for CSARVGGFGANVLTF.

Note on this clonotype: Since a much larger clone is just one base distant, this may be a read error. The chain uses TRBV11-2 and TRBJ1-2; D ambiguous. The CDR3 spans 14 residues. Trimming stripped 2 bases from V and 7 bases from J, with 14 bases between. Germline loops: CDR1 SGHAT, CDR2 FQNNGV. The CDR3 here is CASSLPAPLGGYTF. The CDR3 coding sequence is TGTGCCAGCAGCTTACCTGCCCCTTTAGGTGGCTACACCTTC.